The T cell receptor (beta chain) described here comes from a study of identical twins. Template switching added a universal primer site, and cDNA bore unique molecular identifiers. MiXCR was run by TCRdb on the 5' RACE reads, yielding one entry per CDR3 protein. Among about 810,000 distinct CDR3 sequences, about 12% were seen once, and the ten largest hold around 1.6%. Germline CDR1 reads DFQATT; CDR2 reads SNEGSKA (reference sequence). There are 14 residues in the CDR3. V shed 3 bases and J shed 1 base, with 9 bases lying between them. This clonotype was found a few times. No antigen is known for it. Study-level results: The presence of invariant MAIT and iNKT cells could partly confound analyses of zero-insertion sequences. Among out-of-frame alpha sequences shared by twins, low generation probability occurred in excess. Fewer insertions characterized abundant cord blood beta clonotypes, whereas memory repertoires showed none.

The sample was also linked to a second study, of yellow fever vaccine responses in identical twins.

This rearrangement joins TRBV20-1 to TRBJ2-2; a weak D match, TRBD1 (6 bases). The receptor comes from a woman aged 18-29 years in good health. The sequencing sample was made of PBMCs. The CDR3 nucleotides are TGCAGTGCTAGGGACAGTCAGAACACCGGGGAGCTGTTTTTT. It specifies CSARDSQNTGELFF.